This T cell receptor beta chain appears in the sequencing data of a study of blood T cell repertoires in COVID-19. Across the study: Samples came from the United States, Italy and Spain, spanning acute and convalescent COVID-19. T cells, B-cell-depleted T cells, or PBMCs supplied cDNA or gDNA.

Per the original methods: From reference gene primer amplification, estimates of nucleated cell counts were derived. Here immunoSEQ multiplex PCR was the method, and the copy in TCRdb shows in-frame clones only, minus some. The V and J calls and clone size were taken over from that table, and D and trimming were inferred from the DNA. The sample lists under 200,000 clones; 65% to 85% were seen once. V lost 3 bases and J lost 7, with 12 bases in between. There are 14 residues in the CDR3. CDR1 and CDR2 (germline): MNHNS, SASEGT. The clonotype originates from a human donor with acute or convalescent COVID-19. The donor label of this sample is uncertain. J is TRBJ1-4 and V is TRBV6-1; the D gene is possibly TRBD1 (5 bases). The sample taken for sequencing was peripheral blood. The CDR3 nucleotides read TGTGCCAGCAGTGATACGGGTACAGGTGAAAAACTGTTTTTT. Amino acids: CASSDTGTGEKLFF.